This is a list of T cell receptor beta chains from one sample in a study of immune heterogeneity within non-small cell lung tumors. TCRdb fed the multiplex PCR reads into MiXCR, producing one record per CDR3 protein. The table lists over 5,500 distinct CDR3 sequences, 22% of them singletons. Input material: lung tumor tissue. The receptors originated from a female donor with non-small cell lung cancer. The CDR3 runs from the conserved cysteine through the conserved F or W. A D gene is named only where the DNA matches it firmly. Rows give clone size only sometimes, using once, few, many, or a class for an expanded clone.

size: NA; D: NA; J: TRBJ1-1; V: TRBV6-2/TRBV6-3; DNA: TGTGCCAACAGTACTCAGTCTGTTGAAGCTTTCTTT; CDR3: CANSTQSVEAFF
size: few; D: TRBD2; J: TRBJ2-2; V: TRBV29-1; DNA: TGCAGCGCGGGGGGAGGGATGGACACCGGGGAGCTGTTTTTT; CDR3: CSAGGGMDTGELFF
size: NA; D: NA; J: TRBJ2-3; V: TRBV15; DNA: TGTGCCACCAGCAGAGGTACGCGGGCAGTCACAGATACGCAGTATTTT; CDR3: CATSRGTRAVTDTQYF
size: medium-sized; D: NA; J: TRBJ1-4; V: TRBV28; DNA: TGTGCCAGCATAGGAGGAACTAATGAAAAACTGTTTTTT; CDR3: CASIGGTNEKLFF
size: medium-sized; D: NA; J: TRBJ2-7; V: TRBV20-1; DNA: TGCAGTGCCATGAACCGGGACTTTGCCTACGAGCAGTACTTC; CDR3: CSAMNRDFAYEQYF
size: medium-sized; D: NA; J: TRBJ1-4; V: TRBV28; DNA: TGTGCCAGCAGTCCAGTACGATTTAATGAAAAACTGTTTTTT; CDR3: CASSPVRFNEKLFF
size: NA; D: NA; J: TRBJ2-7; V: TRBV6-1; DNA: TGTGCCAGCAGACCTCGGAGGGGTTCGTACGAGCAGTACTTC; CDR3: CASRPRRGSYEQYF
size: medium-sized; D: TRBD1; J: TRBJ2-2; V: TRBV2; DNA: TGTGCCCGAACTGGGGACAGGGGCACCGGGGAGCTGTTTTTT; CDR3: CARTGDRGTGELFF
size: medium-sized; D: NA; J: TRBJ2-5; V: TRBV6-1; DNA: TGTGCCAGCAGTAGCGTTTCGGACACCTGGTACCAAGAGACCCAGTACTTC; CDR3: CASSSVSDTWYQETQYF
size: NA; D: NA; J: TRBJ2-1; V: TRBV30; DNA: TGTGCCTGGGGTTTAACGGCGGGGACCTCCTACAATGAGCAGTTCTTC; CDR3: CAWGLTAGTSYNEQFF
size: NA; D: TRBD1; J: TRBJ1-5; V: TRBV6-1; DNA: TGTGCCCGCAGCCGGACAGGTGATCAGCCCCAGCATTTT; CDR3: CARSRTGDQPQHF
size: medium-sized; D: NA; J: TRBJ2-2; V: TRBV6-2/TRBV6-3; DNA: TGTGCCAGCGGAAACACCGGGGAGCTGTTTTTT; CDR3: CASGNTGELFF
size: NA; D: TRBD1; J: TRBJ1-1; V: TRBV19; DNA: TGTGCCAGTAACTCCAGGGGGGGGGCGAACACTGAAGCTCTCTTT; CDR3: CASNSRGGANTEALF
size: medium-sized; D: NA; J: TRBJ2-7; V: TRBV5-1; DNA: TGCGCCAGCAGCTTGGACGGGAGTCTCAGAAGCAATATCAAGCAGTACTTC; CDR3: CASSLDGSLRSNIKQYF
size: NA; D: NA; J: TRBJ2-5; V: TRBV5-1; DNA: TGCGCCAGCAGCTTGGAGTTTGCGGTGCGGGAGACCCAGTACTTC; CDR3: CASSLEFAVRETQYF
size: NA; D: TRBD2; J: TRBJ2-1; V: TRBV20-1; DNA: TGCAGTGCTCCACTAGCGGGGTCTCTTGGCTCCTACAATGAGCAGTTCTTC; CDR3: CSAPLAGSLGSYNEQFF
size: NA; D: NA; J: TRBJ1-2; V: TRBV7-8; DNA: TGTGCCAGCAGCTCTGGGACAATCTATGGCTACACCTTC; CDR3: CASSSGTIYGYTF
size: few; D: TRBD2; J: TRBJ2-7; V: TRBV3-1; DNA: TGTGCCAGCAGCTCCTACGGACGGGGGGAAAGCTCCTACGAGCAGTACTTC; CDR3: CASSSYGRGESSYEQYF
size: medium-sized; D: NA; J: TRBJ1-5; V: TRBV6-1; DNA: TGTGCCAGCAGAACCGGACAGACAAATCAGCCCCAGCATTTT; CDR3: CASRTGQTNQPQHF
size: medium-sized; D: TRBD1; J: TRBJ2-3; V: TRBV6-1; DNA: TGTGCCAGCAGTGAATCTGGGACAGGGGGCAACACAGATACGCAGTATTTT; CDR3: CASSESGTGGNTDTQYF
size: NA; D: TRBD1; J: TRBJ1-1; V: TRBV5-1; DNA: TGCGCCAGCAGTCTAGGACAGGGGAAGACTGAAGCTTTCTTT; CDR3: CASSLGQGKTEAFF
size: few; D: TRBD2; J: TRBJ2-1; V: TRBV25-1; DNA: TGTGCCAGCAGTGAATCGGTTGGACTAGCGGGAGGCAGCCACAATGAGCAGTTCTTC; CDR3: CASSESVGLAGGSHNEQFF
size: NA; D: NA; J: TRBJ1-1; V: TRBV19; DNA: TGTGCCAGTAGTGAGGGCTTGGGGGACACTGAAGCTTTCTTT; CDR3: CASSEGLGDTEAFF
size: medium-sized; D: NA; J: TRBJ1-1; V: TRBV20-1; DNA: TGCAGTGCGGCAGGGAGCGAAGACACTGAAGCTTTCTTT; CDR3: CSAAGSEDTEAFF
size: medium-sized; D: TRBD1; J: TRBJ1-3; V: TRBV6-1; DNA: TGTGCCAGCAGTGAAGCTGGACAGGGGGCAGGAAACACCATATATTTT; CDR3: CASSEAGQGAGNTIYF
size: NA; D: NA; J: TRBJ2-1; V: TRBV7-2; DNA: TGTGCCAGCAGTTTCGACTACAATGAGCAGTTCTTC; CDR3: CASSFDYNEQFF
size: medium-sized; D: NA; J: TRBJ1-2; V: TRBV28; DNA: TGTGCCAGCAGTCTGAACTATGGCTACACCTTC; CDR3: CASSLNYGYTF
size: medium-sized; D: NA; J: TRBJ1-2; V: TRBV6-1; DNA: TGTGCCAGCAGAGACATGTTGAGCTACACCTTC; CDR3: CASRDMLSYTF
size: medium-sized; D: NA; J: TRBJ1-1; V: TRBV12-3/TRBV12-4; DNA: TGTGCCAGCAGTTTTTTAGGGGGGAACACTGAAGCTTTCTTT; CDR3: CASSFLGGNTEAFF
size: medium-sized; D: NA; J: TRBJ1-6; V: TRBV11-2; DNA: TGTGCCAGCAGCCCGCAGACGGCCCGGGGATCACCCCTCCACTTT; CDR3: CASSPQTARGSPLHF
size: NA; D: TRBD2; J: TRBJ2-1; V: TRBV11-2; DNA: TGTGCCAGCAGCGCACGACTAGCGGGATTGAATGAGCAGTTCTTC; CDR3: CASSARLAGLNEQFF
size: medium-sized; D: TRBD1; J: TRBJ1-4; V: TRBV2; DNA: TGTGCCAGCAGTGAATCGGGACAGTTTAATGAAAAACTGTTTTTT; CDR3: CASSESGQFNEKLFF
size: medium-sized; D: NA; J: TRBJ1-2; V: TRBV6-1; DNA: TGTGCCAGCAGTGAAAATCGAGGCAGATCCTATGGCTACACCTTC; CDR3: CASSENRGRSYGYTF
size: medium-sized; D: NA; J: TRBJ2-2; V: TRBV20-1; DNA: TGCAGTGCTAGGCGGGGTGAGGGGGCCTGGACCGGGGAGCTGTTTTTT; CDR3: CSARRGEGAWTGELFF
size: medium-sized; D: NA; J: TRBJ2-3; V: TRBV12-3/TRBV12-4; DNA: TGTGCCATCAAGGAGGGAACAGATACGCAGTATTTT; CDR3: CAIKEGTDTQYF
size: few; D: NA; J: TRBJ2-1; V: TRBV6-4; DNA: TGTGCCAGCAGCGAGGGGCTGAGCTCCTACAATGAGCAGTTCTTC; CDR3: CASSEGLSSYNEQFF
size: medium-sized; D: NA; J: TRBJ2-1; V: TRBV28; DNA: TGTGCCAGCAGTTCAGGGACCCGATGGGGCTACAATGAGCAGTTCTTC; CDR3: CASSSGTRWGYNEQFF
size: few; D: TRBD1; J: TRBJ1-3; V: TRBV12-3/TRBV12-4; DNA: TGTGCCAGCAGTCCCTCCACAGGGGTGGCCATATATTTT; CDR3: CASSPSTGVAIYF
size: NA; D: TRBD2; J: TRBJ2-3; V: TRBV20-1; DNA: TGCAGCTCAGATATAGCGGGGCGCACAGATACGCAGTATTTT; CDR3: CSSDIAGRTDTQYF
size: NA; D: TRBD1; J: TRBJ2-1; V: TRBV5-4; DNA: TGTGCCAGCAGCGCGGGACAGGCGACGACTTTGAGCAACAATGAGCAGTTCTTC; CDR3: CASSAGQATTLSNNEQFF
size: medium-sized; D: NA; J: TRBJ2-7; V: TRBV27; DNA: TGTGCCAGCAGTTTAGACCGAGGAGCCTACGAGCAGTACTTC; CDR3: CASSLDRGAYEQYF
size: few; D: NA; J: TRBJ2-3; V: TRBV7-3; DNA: TGTGCCAGCAGCCCCGACGGTGGCGGCACAGATACGCAGTATTTT; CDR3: CASSPDGGGTDTQYF
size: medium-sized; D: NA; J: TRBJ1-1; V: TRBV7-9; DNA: TGTGCCAGCAGCCCAACAGAGGGCACTGAAGCTTTCTTT; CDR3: CASSPTEGTEAFF
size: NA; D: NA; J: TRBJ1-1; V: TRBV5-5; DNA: TGTGCCAGCAGCTTGGACAGCATCTCAACTGAAGCTTTCTTT; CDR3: CASSLDSISTEAFF
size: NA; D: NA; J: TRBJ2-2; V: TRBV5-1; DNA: TGCGCCATCAGCTTGGCCTATCCGAACACCGGGGAGCTGTTTTTT; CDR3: CAISLAYPNTGELFF
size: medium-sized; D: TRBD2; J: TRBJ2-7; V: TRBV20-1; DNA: TGCAGTGCTAGAGTTCCCGGGACTAGCGGGAGGTACGAGCAGTACTTC; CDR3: CSARVPGTSGRYEQYF
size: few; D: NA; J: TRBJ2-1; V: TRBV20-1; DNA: TGCAGTGCTATGGGGGACTTGCGGAGGGATGAGCAGTTCTTC; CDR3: CSAMGDLRRDEQFF
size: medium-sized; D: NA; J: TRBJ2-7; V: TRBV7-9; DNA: TGTGCCAGCAGCTTAGAAGCTTACGAGCAGTACTTC; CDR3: CASSLEAYEQYF
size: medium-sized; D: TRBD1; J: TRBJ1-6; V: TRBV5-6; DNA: TGTGCCAGCAGCCCGCGCGGACAGGGGGCAGGATCACCCCTCCACTTT; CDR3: CASSPRGQGAGSPLHF
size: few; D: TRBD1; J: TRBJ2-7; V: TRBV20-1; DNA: TGCAGTGCTAGCCCTCAGGGGGCGGGTTACGAGCAGTACTTC; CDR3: CSASPQGAGYEQYF
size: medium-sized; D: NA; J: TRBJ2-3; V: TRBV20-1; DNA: TGCAGTGCCCGGAGGGGATTCAACACAGATACGCAGTATTTT; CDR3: CSARRGFNTDTQYF
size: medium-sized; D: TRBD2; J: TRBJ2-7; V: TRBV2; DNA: TGTGCCAGCAGTGAAGAGGGTCCGGGACTAGAGGGGAACGAGCAGTACTTC; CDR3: CASSEEGPGLEGNEQYF
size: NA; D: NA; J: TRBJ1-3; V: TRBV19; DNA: TGTGCCAGTACAGTGAGCTCTGGAAACACCATATATTTT; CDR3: CASTVSSGNTIYF
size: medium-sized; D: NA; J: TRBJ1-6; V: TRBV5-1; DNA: TGCGCCAGCCGGAGCTCCTATAATTCACCCCTCCACTTT; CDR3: CASRSSYNSPLHF
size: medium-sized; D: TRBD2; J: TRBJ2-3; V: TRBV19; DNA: TGTGCCAGTATTGGGCGGCTTGCGGGAGAGGCAGATACGCAGTATTTT; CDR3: CASIGRLAGEADTQYF
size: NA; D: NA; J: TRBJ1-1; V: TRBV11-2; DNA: TGTGCCAGCAGCTTAGCAGGGTCGGGGAGCACTGAAGCTTTCTTT; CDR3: CASSLAGSGSTEAFF
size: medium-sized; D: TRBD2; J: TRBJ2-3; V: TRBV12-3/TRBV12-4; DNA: TGTGCCAGCAGTTCGAAGACTAGCGGGAGAGGCACAGATACGCAGTATTTT; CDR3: CASSSKTSGRGTDTQYF